This T cell receptor beta chain appears in the sequencing data of a study of T-cell reconstitution after alpha-beta-depleted transplantation in children. Findings and caveats of the study: T-cell counts and diversity were attributed mostly to newly produced T cells one year after transplant. Surviving recipient T cells and thymic progenitors produced the high day-60 TCRbeta diversity seen in some patients.

The V end lost 4 bases, the J end lost 8 bases, and 14 bases lay between the germline ends. The CDR3 spans 13 residues. During its preparation, the TCRbeta library received unique molecular identifiers. TCRdb ran MiXCR on the PCR reads and lists one entry per CDR3 protein. Seen here are under 400,000 distinct CDR3 sequences, 23% observed once, and the top ten hold 9.5% to 13%. This clonotype was picked up a small number of times. Its antigen is unknown. This clonotype originated in a male patient younger than 18 who had a stem cell transplant for acute lymphoblastic leukemia, so the T cells may come from the graft donor. The sample here was PBMCs, mostly from graft donor cells, taken 180 days after TCRalphabeta/CD19-depleted stem cell transplant. The J gene is TRBJ1-2, the V gene TRBV12-3 or TRBV12-4, with a weak D call TRBD1 (5 bases). The CDR3 loop is CASSSLIGAGYTF. CDR3 nucleotides: TGTGCCAGCAGTTCCCTGATCGGGGCCGGCTACACCTTC.